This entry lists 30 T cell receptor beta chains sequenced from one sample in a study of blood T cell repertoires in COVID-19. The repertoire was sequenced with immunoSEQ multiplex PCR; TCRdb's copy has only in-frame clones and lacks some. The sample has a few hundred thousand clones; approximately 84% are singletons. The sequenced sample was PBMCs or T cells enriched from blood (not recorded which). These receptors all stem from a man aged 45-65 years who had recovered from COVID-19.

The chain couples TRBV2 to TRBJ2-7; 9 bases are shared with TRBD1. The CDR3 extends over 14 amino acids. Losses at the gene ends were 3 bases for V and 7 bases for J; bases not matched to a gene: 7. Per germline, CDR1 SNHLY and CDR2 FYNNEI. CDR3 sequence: CASSEDRGVEEQYF. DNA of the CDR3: TGTGCCAGCAGTGAGGACAGGGGAGTAGAAGAGCAGTACTTC.

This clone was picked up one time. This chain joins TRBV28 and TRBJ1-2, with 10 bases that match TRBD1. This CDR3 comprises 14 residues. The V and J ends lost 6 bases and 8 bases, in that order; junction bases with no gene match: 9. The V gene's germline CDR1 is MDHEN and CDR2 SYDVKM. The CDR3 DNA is TGTGCCAGCAGACAGGGACAGGGGCTCCGAGGCTACACCTTC. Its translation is CASRQGQGLRGYTF.

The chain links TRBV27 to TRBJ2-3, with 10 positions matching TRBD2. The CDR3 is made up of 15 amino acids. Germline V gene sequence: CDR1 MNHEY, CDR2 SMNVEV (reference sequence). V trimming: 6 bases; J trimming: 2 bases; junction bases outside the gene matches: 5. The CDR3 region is CASSQLAGYTDTQYF. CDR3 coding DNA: TGTGCCAGCAGCCAACTAGCGGGGTACACAGATACGCAGTATTTT.

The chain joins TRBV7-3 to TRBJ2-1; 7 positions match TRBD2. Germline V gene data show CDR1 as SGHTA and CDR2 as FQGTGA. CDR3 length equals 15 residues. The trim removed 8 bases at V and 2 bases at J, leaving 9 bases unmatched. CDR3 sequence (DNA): TGTGCCAGCGCCAGGGCTAGCGGCACCTACAATGAGCAGTTCTTC. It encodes CASARASGTYNEQFF. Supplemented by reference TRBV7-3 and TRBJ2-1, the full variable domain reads GAGVSQTPSNKVTEKGKYVELRCDPISGHTALYWYRQSLGQGPEFLIYFQGTGAADDSGLPNDRFFAVRPEGSVSTLKIQRTERGDSAVYLCASARASGTYNEQFFGPGTRLTVL.

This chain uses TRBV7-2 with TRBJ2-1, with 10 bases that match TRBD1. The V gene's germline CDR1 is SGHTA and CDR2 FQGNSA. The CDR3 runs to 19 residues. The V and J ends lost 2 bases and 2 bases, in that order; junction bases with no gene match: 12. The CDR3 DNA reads TGTGCCAGCAGCTTACATCCCCCCACCGGGACAGGGGCCTACAATGAGCAGTTCTTC. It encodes CASSLHPPTGTGAYNEQFF.

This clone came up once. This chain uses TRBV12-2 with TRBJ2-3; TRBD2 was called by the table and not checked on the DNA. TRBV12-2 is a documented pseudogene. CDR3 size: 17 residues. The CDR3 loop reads CASRLGGGQLSTDTQYF. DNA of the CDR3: TGTGCAAGTCGCTTAGGGGGAGGGCAACTCAGCACAGATACGCAGTATTTT.

Here the CDR3 reads CASTGQKSSYNSPLHF. The CDR3 DNA follows: TGCGCCAGCACCGGACAGAAGAGCTCCTATAATTCACCCCTCCACTTT. The chain joins TRBV4-1 to TRBJ1-6; tentative D call: TRBD1 (6 bases). The CDR3 is made up of 16 amino acids. Germline CDR1 MGHRA, CDR2 YSYEKL. V was clipped by 7 bases and J by 0 bases, with 13 bases between them.

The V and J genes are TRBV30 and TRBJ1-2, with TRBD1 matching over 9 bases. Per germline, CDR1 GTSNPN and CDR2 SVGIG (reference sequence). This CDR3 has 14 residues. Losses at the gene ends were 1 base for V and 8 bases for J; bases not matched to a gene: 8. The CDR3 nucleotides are TGTGCCTGGAGTGAACCAAGACAGGGGGACGGCTACACCTTC. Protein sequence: CAWSEPRQGDGYTF.

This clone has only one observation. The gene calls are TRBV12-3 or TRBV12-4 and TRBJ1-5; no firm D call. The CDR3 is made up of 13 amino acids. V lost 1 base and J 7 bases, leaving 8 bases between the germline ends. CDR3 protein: CASSLVEEQPQHF. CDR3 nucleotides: TGTGCCAGCAGTTTAGTAGAGGAGCAGCCCCAGCATTTT.

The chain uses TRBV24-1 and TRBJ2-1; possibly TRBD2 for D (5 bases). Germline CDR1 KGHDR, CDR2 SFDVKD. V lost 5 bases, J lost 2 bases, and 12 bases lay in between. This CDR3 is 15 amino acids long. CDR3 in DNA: TGTGCCACCAGTGCGCTTCGGGGAACCTACAATGAGCAGTTCTTC. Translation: CATSALRGTYNEQFF.

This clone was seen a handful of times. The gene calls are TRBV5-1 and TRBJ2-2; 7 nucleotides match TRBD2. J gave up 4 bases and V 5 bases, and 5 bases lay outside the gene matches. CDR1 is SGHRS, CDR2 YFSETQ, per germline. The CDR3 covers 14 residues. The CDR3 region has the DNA TGCGCCAGCAGACGGGACTATTCCACCGGGGAGCTGTTTTTT. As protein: CASRRDYSTGELFF. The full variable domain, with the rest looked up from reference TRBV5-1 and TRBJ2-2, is KAGVTQTPRYLIKTRGQQVTLSCSPISGHRSVSWYQQTPGQGLQFLFEYFSETQRNKGNFPGRFSGRQFSNSRSEMNVSTLELGDSALYLCASRRDYSTGELFFGEGSRLTVL.

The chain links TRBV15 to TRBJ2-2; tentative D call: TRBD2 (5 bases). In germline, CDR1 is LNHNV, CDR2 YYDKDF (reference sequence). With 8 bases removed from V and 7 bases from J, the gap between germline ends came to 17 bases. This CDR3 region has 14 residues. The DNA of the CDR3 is TGTGCCACCTCGCTAGGCGGAGGTGGCGGGGAGCTGTTTTTT. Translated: CATSLGGGGGELFF.

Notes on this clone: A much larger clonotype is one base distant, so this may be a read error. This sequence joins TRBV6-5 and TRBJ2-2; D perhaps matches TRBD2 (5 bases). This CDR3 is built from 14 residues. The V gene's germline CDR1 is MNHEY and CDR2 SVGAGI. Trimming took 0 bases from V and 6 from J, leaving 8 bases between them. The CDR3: CASSYSMEAGELFF. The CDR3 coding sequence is TGTGCCAGCAGTTACTCGATGGAGGCCGGGGAGCTGTTTTTT.

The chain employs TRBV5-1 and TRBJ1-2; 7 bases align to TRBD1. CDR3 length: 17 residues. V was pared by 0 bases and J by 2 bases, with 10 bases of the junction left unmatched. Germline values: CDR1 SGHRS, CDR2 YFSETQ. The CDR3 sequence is CASSLESGQRKNYGYTF. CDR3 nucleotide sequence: TGCGCCAGCAGCTTGGAATCGGGACAGAGAAAAAACTATGGCTACACCTTC. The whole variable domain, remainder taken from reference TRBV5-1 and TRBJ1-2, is KAGVTQTPRYLIKTRGQQVTLSCSPISGHRSVSWYQQTPGQGLQFLFEYFSETQRNKGNFPGRFSGRQFSNSRSEMNVSTLELGDSALYLCASSLESGQRKNYGYTFGSGTRLTVV.

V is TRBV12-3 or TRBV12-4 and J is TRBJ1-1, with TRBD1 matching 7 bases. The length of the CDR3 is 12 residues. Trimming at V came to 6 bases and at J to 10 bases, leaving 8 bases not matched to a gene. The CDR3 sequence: CASRPTGLSAFF. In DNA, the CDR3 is TGTGCCAGCAGGCCGACAGGGTTATCAGCTTTCTTT.

The CDR3 DNA follows: TGTGCCTGTAAAGACGGACAGGACGACAACTATGGCTACACCTTC. Its protein product is CACKDGQDDNYGYTF. This rearrangement joins TRBV30 to TRBJ1-2, with TRBD1 matching over 7 bases. The CDR3 covers 15 residues. Trimming cost V 6 bases and J 2 bases; bases outside gene matches: 12. CDR1 and CDR2 from the germline V gene are GTSNPN and SVGIG (reference sequence).

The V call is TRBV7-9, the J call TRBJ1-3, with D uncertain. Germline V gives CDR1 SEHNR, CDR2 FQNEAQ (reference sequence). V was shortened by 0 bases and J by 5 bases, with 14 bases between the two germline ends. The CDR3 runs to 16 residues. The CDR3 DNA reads TGTGCCAGCAGCTTAGCGACGGCTCTAGCGAGAAACACCATATATTTT. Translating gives CASSLATALARNTIYF.

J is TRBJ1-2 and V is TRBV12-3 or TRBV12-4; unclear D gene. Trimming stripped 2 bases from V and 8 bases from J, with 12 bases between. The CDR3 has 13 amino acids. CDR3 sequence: CASSLIGVGGYTF. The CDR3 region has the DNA TGTGCCAGCAGTTTAATCGGGGTTGGAGGCTACACCTTC.

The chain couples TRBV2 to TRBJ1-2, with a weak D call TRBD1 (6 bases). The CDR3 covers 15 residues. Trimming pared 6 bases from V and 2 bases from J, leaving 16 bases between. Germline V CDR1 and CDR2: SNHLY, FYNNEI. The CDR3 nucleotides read TGTGCCAGCAGCAACATGGTAACAGGGAACTATGGCTACACCTTC. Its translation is CASSNMVTGNYGYTF.

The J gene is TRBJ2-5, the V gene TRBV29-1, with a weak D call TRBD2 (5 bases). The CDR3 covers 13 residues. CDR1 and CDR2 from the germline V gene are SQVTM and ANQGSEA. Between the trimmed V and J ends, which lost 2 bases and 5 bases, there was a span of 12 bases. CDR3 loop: CSVERGRGETQYF. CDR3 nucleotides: TGCAGCGTTGAACGAGGGCGCGGGGAGACCCAGTACTTC.

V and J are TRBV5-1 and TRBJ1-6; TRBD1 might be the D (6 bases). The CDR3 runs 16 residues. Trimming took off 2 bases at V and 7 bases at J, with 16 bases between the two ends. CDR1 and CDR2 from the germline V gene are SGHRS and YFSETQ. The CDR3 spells CASSFITQGLNSPLHF. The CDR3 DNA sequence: TGCGCCAGCAGCTTTATAACTCAGGGGCTCAATTCACCCCTCCACTTT.

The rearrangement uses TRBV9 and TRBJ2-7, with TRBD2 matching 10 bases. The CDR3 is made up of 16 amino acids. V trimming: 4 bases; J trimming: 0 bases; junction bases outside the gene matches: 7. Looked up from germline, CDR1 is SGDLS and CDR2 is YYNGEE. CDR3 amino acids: CASSSLAGAYSYEQYF. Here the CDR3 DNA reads TGTGCCAGCAGCTCCCTAGCGGGGGCTTACTCCTACGAGCAGTACTTC.

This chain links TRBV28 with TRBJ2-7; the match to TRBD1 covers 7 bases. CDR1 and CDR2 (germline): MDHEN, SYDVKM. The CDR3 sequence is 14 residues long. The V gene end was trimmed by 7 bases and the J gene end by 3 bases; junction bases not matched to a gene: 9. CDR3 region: CASTLTGSVYEQYF. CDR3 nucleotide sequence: TGTGCCAGCACCCTGACAGGGTCGGTCTACGAGCAGTACTTC.

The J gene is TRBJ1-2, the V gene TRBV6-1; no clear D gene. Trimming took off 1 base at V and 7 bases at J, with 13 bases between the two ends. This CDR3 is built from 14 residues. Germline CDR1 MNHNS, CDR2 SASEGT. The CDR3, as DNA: TGTGCCAGCAGTGAAGGGTCGGGGTGGAGTGGCTACACCTTC. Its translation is CASSEGSGWSGYTF.

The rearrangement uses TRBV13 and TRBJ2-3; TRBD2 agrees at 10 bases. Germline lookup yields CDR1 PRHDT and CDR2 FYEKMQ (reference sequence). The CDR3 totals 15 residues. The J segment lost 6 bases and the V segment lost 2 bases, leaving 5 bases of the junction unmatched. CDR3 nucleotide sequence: TGTGCCAGCAGCTTACCTAGCGGGAGTTCTGATACGCAGTATTTT. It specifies CASSLPSGSSDTQYF.

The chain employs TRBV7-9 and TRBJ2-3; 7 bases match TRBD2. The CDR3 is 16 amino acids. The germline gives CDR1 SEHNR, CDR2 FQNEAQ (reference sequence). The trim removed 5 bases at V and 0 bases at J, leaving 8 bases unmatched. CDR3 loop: CASSKTLAESTDTQYF. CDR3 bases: TGTGCCAGCAGCAAAACCCTAGCGGAGAGCACAGATACGCAGTATTTT.

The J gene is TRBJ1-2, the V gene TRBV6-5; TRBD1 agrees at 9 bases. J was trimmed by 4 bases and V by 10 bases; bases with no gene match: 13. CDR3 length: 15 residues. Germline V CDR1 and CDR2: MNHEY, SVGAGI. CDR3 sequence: CATSLDRGVVYGYTF. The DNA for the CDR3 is TGTGCCACCTCCCTGGACAGGGGAGTAGTCTATGGCTACACCTTC.

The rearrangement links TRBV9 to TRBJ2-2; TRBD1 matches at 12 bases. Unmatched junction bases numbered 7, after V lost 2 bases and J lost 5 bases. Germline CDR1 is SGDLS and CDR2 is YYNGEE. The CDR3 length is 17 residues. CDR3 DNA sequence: TGTGCCAGCAGCGTCTCTGGGACAGGGGGCGCGACCGGGGAGCTGTTTTTT. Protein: CASSVSGTGGATGELFF.

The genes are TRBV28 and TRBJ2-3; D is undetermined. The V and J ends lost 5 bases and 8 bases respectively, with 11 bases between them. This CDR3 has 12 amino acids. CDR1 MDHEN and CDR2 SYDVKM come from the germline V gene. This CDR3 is CASSLAPVTQYF. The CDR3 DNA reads TGTGCCAGCAGTCTTGCCCCAGTTACGCAGTATTTT.

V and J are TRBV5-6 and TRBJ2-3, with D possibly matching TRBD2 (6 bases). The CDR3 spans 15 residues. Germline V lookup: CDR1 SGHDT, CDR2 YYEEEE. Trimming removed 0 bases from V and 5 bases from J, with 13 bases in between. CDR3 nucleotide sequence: TGTGCCAGCAGCTTGGTGGGCAGGCGGGAAGATACGCAGTATTTT. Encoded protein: CASSLVGRREDTQYF.